A selection of T cell receptor beta chains follows, all from one sample in a study of shared clonotypes between healthy human individuals. Sequenced by immunoSEQ multiplex PCR; TCRdb stores in-frame clones only, minus some. The sample has around 2,100,000 clones; approximately 95% are singletons. The sequenced sample was naive CD8+ T cells sorted from blood. The receptor source for this set is a man aged 18 to 29 in good health. CDR3s include the opening cysteine and the closing phenylalanine or tryptophan. The D gene is left open where the match is weak. Clone size is shown for a subset of rows, as once, few, many or a class of expanded clone.

CDR3 protein	CDR3 DNA	CDR3 length	clone size	J gene	V gene	D gene
CASRGDHYGYTF	TGTGCCAGCAGAGGGGACCACTATGGCTACACCTTC	12	NA	TRBJ1-2	TRBV2	NA
CASSQDSGTSYNEQFF	TGCGCCAGCAGCCAAGATAGCGGGACGTCCTACAATGAGCAGTTCTTC	16	NA	TRBJ2-1	TRBV4-1	TRBD2
CASSPDREYTEAFF	TGTGCCAGCAGTCCGGACAGGGAATACACTGAAGCTTTCTTT	14	NA	TRBJ1-1	TRBV6-5	TRBD1
CASSSDTSTDTQYF	TGTGCCAGCAGCTCCGACACCAGCACAGATACGCAGTATTTT	14	NA	TRBJ2-3	TRBV13	NA
CASSQRQVNYEQYF	TGTGCCAGCAGCCAGAGGCAGGTGAACTACGAGCAGTACTTC	14	NA	TRBJ2-7	TRBV14	NA
CASKVAGAYEQYF	TGTGCCAGCAAAGTAGCGGGAGCTTACGAGCAGTACTTC	13	once	TRBJ2-7	TRBV6-6	TRBD2
CASSVWGENTEAFF	TGTGCCAGCAGTGTATGGGGAGAGAACACTGAAGCTTTCTTT	14	NA	TRBJ1-1	TRBV6-1	NA
CASSLVIESPYNEQFF	TGTGCCAGCAGCTTAGTCATCGAAAGCCCCTACAATGAGCAGTTCTTC	16	NA	TRBJ2-1	TRBV7-6	NA
CASSFQVGTEAFF	TGTGCCAGCAGTTTCCAGGTCGGGACTGAAGCTTTCTTT	13	NA	TRBJ1-1	TRBV27	NA
CASSVGGATYEQYF	TGTGCCAGCAGTGTAGGGGGAGCGACCTACGAGCAGTACTTC	14	NA	TRBJ2-7	TRBV2	NA
CASSKEGRVEAFF	TGTGCCAGCAGCAAAGAGGGCAGGGTTGAAGCTTTCTTT	13	NA	TRBJ1-1	TRBV21-1	NA
CAIRGSGSEETQYF	TGTGCCATCCGCGGGAGCGGCTCTGAAGAGACCCAGTACTTC	14	NA	TRBJ2-5	TRBV10-3	TRBD2
CASSSLDPGQHQETQYF	TGTGCCAGCAGTTCGTTAGATCCGGGACAGCACCAAGAGACCCAGTACTTC	17	NA	TRBJ2-5	TRBV28	TRBD1